The T cell receptor beta chain under discussion was sequenced for a study of cytomegalovirus exposure and HLA in healthy donors. Primers: 60 Vbeta forward and 13 Jbeta reverse. Repertoires were generated with immunoSEQ multiplex PCR, while TCRdb's copy carries only in-frame clones and drops some. The sample records around 130,000 clones, more than 65% being singletons. Germline V CDR1 and CDR2: SGHTA, FQGTGA. CDR3 length: 16 amino acids. The junction had 8 bases not matched to a gene; V was cut back by 5 bases and J by 4 bases. This clone was picked up a small number of times. The sequenced sample was PBMCs. This chain connects TRBV7-3 to TRBJ2-5, with TRBD2 matching 12 bases. The receptor comes from a young woman in good health and CMV-seropositive. CDR3 coding DNA: TGTGCCAGCAGCACCCGGACTAGCGGGGTTGGAGAGACCCAGTACTTC. It specifies CASSTRTSGVGETQYF.